A single sample gave rise to the 15 T cell receptor beta chains below, sequenced in a study of long-term antiretroviral therapy in people with HIV. Runs used v3.0 of the immunoSEQ assay and were done at survey level. Repertoires were generated with immunoSEQ multiplex PCR, while TCRdb's copy carries only in-frame clones and drops some. The table records 25,000 to 30,000 clones, around 80% of them present only once. Here the sequenced sample was unsorted PBMCs, taken 1.1 years before starting antiretroviral therapy. These receptors were obtained from a woman in her twenties or thirties with HIV.

The chain links TRBV7-3 to TRBJ2-4; TRBD2 might be the D (6 bases). V lost 5 bases to trimming and J lost 9 bases, with 17 bases between them. Germline-derived CDR1 and CDR2 are SGHTA and FQGTGA. The CDR3 runs to 14 residues. CDR3 amino acids: CASSPGTALGIQYF. Here the CDR3 DNA reads TGTGCCAGCAGCCCAGGGACTGCTCTCGGCATTCAGTACTTC.

V gene TRBV11-2 combines with J gene TRBJ1-5; 7 bases are a match to TRBD1. Germline trimming cut 4 bases from V and 3 bases from J; bases unmatched to any gene: 6. Germline-derived CDR1 and CDR2 are SGHAT and FQNNGV. The CDR3 covers 15 residues. This chain's CDR3 is CASSSTGDPNQPQHF. CDR3 coding DNA: TGTGCCAGCAGCTCAACAGGGGATCCCAATCAGCCCCAGCATTTT.

This clone has only a few counts. V and J are TRBV6-1 and TRBJ2-7; D is unresolved. Germline-derived CDR1 and CDR2 are MNHNS and SASEGT. V dropped 3 bases and J dropped 7 bases, with 7 bases sitting between them. The CDR3 is made up of 11 amino acids. The CDR3 region has the DNA TGTGCCAGCAGTGAGGCGCGGGAGCAGTACGTC. It yields the protein CASSEAREQYV.

The rearrangement joins TRBV10-3 to TRBJ1-1, with a weak D call TRBD1 (6 bases). V dropped 10 bases and J dropped 5 bases, with 14 bases sitting between them. CDR3 length equals 12 residues. Germline CDR1 is ENHRY and CDR2 is SYGVKD. The CDR3 sequence: CATGEVRTEAFF. CDR3 DNA sequence: TGTGCCACAGGGGAGGTGAGGACTGAAGCTTTCTTT.

In this sample, this clone turned up once. CDR3 residues: CASSGTGYNEQFF. The CDR3 region has the DNA TGTGCCAGCAGCGGAACAGGGTACAATGAGCAGTTCTTC. The chain carries TRBV9 and TRBJ2-1; a weak D match, TRBD1 (6 bases). V lost 3 bases and J 4 bases, leaving 8 bases between the germline ends. Germline V lookup: CDR1 SGDLS, CDR2 YYNGEE. The length of the CDR3 is 13 residues.

V usage is TRBV2 and J usage is TRBJ1-4; D gene ambiguous. V was clipped by 5 bases and J by 7 bases, with 11 bases between them. This CDR3 spans 13 amino acids. Germline CDR1 SNHLY, CDR2 FYNNEI. The CDR3 loop is CASSKPTSEKLFF. DNA of the CDR3: TGTGCCAGCAGTAAACCGACCTCTGAAAAACTGTTTTTT.

The gene calls are TRBV11-3 and TRBJ2-1; 7 nucleotides match TRBD2. The junction had 18 bases not matched to a gene; V was cut back by 1 base and J by 9 bases. Germline lookup yields CDR1 SGHNT and CDR2 YENEEA. The CDR3 runs 18 residues. The DNA of the CDR3 is TGTGCCAGCAGCTTAGGTGGGAGGGCCGGACGCACCCAAACTGAGCAGTTCTTC. Residues: CASSLGGRAGRTQTEQFF.

The rearrangement links TRBV28 to TRBJ2-7, with D perhaps being TRBD1 or TRBD2 (5 bases each). The CDR3 spans 12 residues. Trimming shortened V by 1 base and J by 6 bases, and 7 bases separated the two germline ends. Germline V gene data show CDR1 as MDHEN and CDR2 as SYDVKM. Written as DNA, the CDR3 is TGTGCCAGCAGTTTATCAGGGAGCGAGCAGTACGTC. This codes for CASSLSGSEQYV.

The chain combines TRBV7-3 with TRBJ2-7; D ambiguous. V was pared by 3 bases and J by 5 bases, with 8 bases between. The CDR3 extends over 12 amino acids. CDR1 and CDR2 from the germline V gene are SGHTA and FQGTGA. CDR3 region: CASSFYGNEQYF. The CDR3 DNA follows: TGTGCCAGCAGCTTTTACGGCAACGAGCAGTACTTC.

This chain joins TRBV18 and TRBJ2-1; D is uncertain. Trimming pared 2 bases from V and 3 bases from J, leaving 11 bases between. Germline assignment: CDR1 KGHSH and CDR2 LQKENI. The CDR3 extends over 15 amino acids. This chain's CDR3 is CASSPGVAFYNEQFF. The CDR3 DNA follows: TGTGCCAGCTCACCAGGGGTTGCGTTCTACAATGAGCAGTTCTTC.

The V gene is TRBV6-6, the J gene TRBJ2-4; D ambiguous. The CDR3 is 16 residues long. Deletions cut 5 bases from V and 0 bases from J, with 14 bases between. Germline CDR1 reads MNHNY; CDR2 reads SVGAGI (reference sequence). CDR3 in amino acids: CASSRPELLAKNIQYF. The CDR3, as DNA: TGTGCCAGCAGTCGGCCAGAACTCCTAGCCAAAAACATTCAGTACTTC.

The V and J genes are TRBV19 and TRBJ1-2, with D unresolved. V dropped 3 bases and J dropped 3 bases, with 8 bases sitting between them. CDR1 and CDR2 from the germline V gene are LNHDA and SQIVND (reference sequence). The CDR3 runs to 13 residues. Here the CDR3 DNA reads TGTGCCAGTAGTATCCGGGGTGACTATGGCTACACCTTC. The encoded protein is CASSIRGDYGYTF.

This chain connects TRBV5-1 to TRBJ2-4; 11 bases are shared with TRBD2. The CDR3 runs to 16 residues. CDR1 is SGHRS, CDR2 YFSETQ, per germline. V lost 3 bases, J lost 4 bases, and 6 bases stayed unmatched. The DNA of the CDR3 is TGCGCCAGCAGCTCTTTAGCGGGGGGGAATAAAAACATTCAGTACTTC. It translates to CASSSLAGGNKNIQYF.

The rearrangement links TRBV5-1 to TRBJ2-3; TRBD2 aligns across 14 bases. This CDR3 spans 17 amino acids. In germline, CDR1 is SGHRS, CDR2 YFSETQ. V lost 4 bases to trimming and J lost 6 bases; unmatched junction nucleotides: 10. The DNA for the CDR3 is TGCGCCAGCAGCAGCTTTCTGACTAGCGGGGGGGCTGATACGCAGTATTTT. It translates to CASSSFLTSGGADTQYF.

The CDR3 is CASSPGTSGGSTDTQYF. The CDR3 bases are TGTGCCAGCAGCCCCGGGACTAGCGGGGGAAGCACAGATACGCAGTATTTT. The rearrangement joins TRBV7-9 to TRBJ2-3, with 14 bases fitting TRBD2. Unmatched junction bases numbered 4, after V lost 5 bases and J lost 0 bases. The CDR3 spans 17 residues. Germline V lookup: CDR1 SEHNR, CDR2 FQNEAQ (reference sequence).